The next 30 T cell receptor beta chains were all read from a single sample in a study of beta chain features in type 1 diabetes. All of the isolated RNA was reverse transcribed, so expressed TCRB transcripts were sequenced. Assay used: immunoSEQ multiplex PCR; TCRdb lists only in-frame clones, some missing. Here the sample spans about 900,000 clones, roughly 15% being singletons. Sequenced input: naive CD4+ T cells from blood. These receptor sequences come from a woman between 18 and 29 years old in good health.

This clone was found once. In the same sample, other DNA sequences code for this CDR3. The CDR3 sequence is CASSLAGSNEQFF. CDR3 coding DNA: TGTGCCAGCAGCTTAGCCGGGTCTAATGAGCAGTTCTTC. V is TRBV11-2 and J is TRBJ2-1, with unresolved D. Trimming cost V 1 base and J 7 bases, with 8 bases left between them. Germline values: CDR1 SGHAT, CDR2 FQNNGV. The CDR3 contains 13 residues.

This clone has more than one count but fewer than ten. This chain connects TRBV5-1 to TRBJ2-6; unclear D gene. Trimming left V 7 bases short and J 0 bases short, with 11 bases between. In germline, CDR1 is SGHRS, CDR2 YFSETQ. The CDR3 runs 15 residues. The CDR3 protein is CASRALLSGANVLTF. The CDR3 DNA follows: TGCGCCAGCCGCGCTTTGCTCTCTGGGGCCAACGTCCTGACTTTC.

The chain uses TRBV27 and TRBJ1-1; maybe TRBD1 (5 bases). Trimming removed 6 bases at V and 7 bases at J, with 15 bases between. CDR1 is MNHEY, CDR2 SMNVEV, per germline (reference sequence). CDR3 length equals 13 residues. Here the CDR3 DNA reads TGTGCCAGCAGCCGAGGACATAATTTTGAAGCTTTCTTT. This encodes CASSRGHNFEAFF.

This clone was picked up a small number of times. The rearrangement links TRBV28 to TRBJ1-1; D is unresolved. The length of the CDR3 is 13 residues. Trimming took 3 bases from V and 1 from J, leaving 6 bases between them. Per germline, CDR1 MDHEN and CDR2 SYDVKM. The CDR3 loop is CASSFPWNTEAFF. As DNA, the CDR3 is TGTGCCAGCAGTTTTCCCTGGAACACTGAAGCTTTCTTT.

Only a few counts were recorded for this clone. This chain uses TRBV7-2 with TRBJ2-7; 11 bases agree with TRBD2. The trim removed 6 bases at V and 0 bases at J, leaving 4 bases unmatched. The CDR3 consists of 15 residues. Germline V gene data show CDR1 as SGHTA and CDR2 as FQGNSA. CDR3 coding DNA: TGTGCCAGCAGTCTACTAGCGGGAGCCTCCTACGAGCAGTACTTC. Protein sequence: CASSLLAGASYEQYF.

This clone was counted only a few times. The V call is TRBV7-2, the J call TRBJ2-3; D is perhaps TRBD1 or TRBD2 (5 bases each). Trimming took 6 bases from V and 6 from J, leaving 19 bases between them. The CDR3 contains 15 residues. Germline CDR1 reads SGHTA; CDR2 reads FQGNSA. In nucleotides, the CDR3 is TGTGCCAGCAGGGCGCCCGGATGGGACGGGGATACGCAGTATTTT. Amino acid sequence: CASRAPGWDGDTQYF.

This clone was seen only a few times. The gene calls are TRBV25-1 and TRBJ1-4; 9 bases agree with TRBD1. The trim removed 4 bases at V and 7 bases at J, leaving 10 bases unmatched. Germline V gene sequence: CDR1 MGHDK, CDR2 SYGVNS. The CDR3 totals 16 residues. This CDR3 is CASSGGTGSVTEKLFF. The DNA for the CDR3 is TGTGCCAGCAGTGGCGGGACAGGGAGTGTGACTGAAAAACTGTTTTTT.

CDR3 residues: CASSRDGASTDTQYF. DNA of the CDR3: TGCGCCAGCAGTAGGGACGGCGCTAGCACAGATACGCAGTATTTT. The chain has TRBV5-1 and TRBJ2-3; the D call may be TRBD1 or TRBD2 (5 bases each). V dropped 5 bases and J dropped 0 bases, with 13 bases sitting between them. The CDR3 consists of 15 residues. Per germline, CDR1 SGHRS and CDR2 YFSETQ.

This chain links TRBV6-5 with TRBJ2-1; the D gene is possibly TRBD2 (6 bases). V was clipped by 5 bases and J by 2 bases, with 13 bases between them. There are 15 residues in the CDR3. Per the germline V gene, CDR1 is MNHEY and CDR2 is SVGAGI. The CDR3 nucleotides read TGTGCCAGCAGTATACCGGGACTTCCCTACAATGAGCAGTTCTTC. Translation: CASSIPGLPYNEQFF.

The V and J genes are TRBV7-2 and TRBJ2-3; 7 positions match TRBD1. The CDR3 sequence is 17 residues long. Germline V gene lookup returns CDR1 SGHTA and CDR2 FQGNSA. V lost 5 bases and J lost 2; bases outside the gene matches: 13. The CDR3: CASSRNRGQIYTDTQYF. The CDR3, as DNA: TGTGCCAGCAGCAGGAATCGGGGACAGATATACACAGATACGCAGTATTTT.

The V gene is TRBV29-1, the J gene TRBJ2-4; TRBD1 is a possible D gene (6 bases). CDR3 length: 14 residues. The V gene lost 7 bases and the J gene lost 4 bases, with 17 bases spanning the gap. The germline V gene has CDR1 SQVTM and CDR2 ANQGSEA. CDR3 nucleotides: TGCAGCGCATACGGGACATTGACTAAAAACATTCAGTACTTC. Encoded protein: CSAYGTLTKNIQYF.

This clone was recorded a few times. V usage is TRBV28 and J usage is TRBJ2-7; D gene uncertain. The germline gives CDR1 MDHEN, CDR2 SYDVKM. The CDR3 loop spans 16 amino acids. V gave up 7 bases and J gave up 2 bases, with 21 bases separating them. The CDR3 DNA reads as TGTGCCAGCACCTCCTCGGCCTTGGTACTACCCTACGAGCAGTACTTC. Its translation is CASTSSALVLPYEQYF.

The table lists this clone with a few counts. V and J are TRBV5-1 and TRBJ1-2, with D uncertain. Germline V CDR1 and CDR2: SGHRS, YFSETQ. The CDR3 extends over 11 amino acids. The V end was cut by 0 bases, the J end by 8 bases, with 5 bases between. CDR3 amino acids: CASSLDEGYTF. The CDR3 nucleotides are TGCGCCAGCAGCTTGGACGAGGGCTACACCTTC. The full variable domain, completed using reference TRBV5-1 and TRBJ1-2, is KAGVTQTPRYLIKTRGQQVTLSCSPISGHRSVSWYQQTPGQGLQFLFEYFSETQRNKGNFPGRFSGRQFSNSRSEMNVSTLELGDSALYLCASSLDEGYTFGSGTRLTVV.

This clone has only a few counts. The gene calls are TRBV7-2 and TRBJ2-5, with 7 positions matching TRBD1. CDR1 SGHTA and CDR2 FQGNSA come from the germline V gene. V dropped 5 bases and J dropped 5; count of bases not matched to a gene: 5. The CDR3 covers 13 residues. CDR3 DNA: TGTGCCAGCAGCCGAGGGGGCACTGAGACCCAGTACTTC. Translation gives CASSRGGTETQYF.

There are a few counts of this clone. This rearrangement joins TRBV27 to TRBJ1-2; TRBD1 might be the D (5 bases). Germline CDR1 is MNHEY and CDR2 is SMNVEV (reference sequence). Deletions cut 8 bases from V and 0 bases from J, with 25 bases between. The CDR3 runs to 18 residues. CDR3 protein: CASRVKGQGGRANYGYTF. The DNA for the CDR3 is TGTGCCAGCCGCGTGAAAGGGCAGGGAGGCCGAGCTAACTATGGCTACACCTTC.

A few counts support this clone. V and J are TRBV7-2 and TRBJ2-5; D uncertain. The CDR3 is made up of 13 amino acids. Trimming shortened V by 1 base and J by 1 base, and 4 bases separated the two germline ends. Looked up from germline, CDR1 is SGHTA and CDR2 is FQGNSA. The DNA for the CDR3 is TGTGCCAGCAGCTTAGTAATCCAAGAGACCCAGTACTTC. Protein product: CASSLVIQETQYF. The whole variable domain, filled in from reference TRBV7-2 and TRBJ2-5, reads GAGVSQSPSNKVTEKGKDVELRCDPISGHTALYWYRQSLGQGLEFLIYFQGNSAPDKSGLPSDRFSAERTGGSVSTLTIQRTQQEDSAVYLCASSLVIQETQYFGPGTRLLVL.

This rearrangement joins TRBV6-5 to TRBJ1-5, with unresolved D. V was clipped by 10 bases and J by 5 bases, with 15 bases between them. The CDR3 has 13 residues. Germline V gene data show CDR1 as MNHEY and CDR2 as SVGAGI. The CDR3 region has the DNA TGTGCCACAAAAAGATCGAGGGATCAGCCCCAGCATTTT. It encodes CATKRSRDQPQHF.

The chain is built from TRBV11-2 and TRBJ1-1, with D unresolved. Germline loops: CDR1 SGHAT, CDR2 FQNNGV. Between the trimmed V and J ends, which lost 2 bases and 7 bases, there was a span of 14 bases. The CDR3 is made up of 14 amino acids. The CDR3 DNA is TGTGCCAGCAGCTTACCCACTCGCCTCGGTGAAGCTTTCTTT. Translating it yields CASSLPTRLGEAFF.

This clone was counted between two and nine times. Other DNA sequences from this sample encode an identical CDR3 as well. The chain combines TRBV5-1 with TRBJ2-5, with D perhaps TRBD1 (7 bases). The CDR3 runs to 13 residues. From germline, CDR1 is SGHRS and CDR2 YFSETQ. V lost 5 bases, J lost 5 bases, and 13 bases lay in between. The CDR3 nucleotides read TGCGCCAGCAGTTCAGGGGGAGGTGAGACCCAGTACTTC. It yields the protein CASSSGGGETQYF.

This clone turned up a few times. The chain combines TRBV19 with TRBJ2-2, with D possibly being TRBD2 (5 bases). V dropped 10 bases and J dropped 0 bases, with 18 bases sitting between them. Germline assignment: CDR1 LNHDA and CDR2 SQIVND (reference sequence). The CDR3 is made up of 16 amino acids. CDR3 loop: CATATVHGANTGELFF. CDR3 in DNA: TGTGCCACCGCAACAGTTCACGGGGCGAACACCGGGGAGCTGTTTTTT.

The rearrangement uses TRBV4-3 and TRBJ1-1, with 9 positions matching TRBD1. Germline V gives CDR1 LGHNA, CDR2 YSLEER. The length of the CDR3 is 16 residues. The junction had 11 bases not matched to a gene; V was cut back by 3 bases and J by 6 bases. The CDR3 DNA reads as TGCGCCAGCAGCCACCAACCGGGGACAGGGTCACCTGAAGCTTTCTTT. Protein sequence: CASSHQPGTGSPEAFF.

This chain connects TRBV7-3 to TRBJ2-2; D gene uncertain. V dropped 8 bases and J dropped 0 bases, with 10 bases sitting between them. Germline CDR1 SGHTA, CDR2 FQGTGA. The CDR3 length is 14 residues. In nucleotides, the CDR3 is TGTGCCAGCGGCCCCAACGCGAACACCGGGGAGCTGTTTTTT. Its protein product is CASGPNANTGELFF.

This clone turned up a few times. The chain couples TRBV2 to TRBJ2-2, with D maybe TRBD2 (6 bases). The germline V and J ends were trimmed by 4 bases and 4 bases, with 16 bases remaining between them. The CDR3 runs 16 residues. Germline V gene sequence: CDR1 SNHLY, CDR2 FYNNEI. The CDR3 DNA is TGTGCCAGCAGTGGATCGGGGGTTGGGGCCACCGGGGAGCTGTTTTTT. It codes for CASSGSGVGATGELFF.

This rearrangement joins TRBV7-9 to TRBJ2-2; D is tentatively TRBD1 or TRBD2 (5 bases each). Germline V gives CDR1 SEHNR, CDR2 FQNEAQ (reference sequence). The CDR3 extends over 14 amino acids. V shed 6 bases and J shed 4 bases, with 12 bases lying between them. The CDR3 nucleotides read TGTGCCAGCAGGGGGGATTTCTTCACCGGGGAGCTGTTTTTT. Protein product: CASRGDFFTGELFF.

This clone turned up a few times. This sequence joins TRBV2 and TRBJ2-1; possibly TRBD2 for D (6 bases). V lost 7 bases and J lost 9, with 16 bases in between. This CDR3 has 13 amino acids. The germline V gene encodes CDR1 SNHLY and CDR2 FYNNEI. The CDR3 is CASKRVNEAEQFF. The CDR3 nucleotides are TGTGCCAGCAAGCGGGTTAATGAGGCTGAGCAGTTCTTC.

This CDR3 is CASSSAFGGAGGYTF. The DNA for the CDR3 is TGTGCCAGCAGCTCCGCCTTTGGGGGGGCAGGTGGCTACACCTTC. This rearrangement joins TRBV11-2 to TRBJ1-2; D may be TRBD1 (6 bases). V shed 4 bases and J shed 7 bases, with 19 bases lying between them. The CDR3 extends over 15 amino acids. The germline V gene encodes CDR1 SGHAT and CDR2 FQNNGV.

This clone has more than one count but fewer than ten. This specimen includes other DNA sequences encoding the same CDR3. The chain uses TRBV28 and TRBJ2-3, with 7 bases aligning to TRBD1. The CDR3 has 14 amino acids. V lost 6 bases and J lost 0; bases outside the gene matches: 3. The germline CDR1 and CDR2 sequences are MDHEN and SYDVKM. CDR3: CASRRQGSTDTQYF. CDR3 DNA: TGTGCCAGCAGAAGACAGGGTAGCACAGATACGCAGTATTTT.

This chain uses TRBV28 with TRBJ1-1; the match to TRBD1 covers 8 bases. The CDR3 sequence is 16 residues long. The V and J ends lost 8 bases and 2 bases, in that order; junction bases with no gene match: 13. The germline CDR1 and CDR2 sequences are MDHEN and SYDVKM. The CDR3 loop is CASPPLPGQDNTEAFF. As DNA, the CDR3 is TGTGCCAGCCCCCCTCTCCCGGGACAGGACAACACTGAAGCTTTCTTT.

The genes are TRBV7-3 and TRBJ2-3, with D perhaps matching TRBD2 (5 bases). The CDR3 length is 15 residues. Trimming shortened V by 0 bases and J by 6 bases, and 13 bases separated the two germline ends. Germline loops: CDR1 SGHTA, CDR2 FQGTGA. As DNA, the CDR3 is TGTGCCAGCAGCTTAACTTCGCGGGTTATGGATACGCAGTATTTT. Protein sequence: CASSLTSRVMDTQYF. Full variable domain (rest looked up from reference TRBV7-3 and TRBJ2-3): GAGVSQTPSNKVTEKGKYVELRCDPISGHTALYWYRQSLGQGPEFLIYFQGTGAADDSGLPNDRFFAVRPEGSVSTLKIQRTERGDSAVYLCASSLTSRVMDTQYFGPGTRLTVL.

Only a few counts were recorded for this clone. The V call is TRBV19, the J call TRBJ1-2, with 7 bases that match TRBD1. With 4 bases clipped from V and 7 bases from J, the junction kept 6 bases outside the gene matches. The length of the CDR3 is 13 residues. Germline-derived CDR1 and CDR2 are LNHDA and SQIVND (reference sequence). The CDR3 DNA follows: TGTGCCAGTAGTAGCACAGGGGTCGGTGGCTACACCTTC. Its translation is CASSSTGVGGYTF.